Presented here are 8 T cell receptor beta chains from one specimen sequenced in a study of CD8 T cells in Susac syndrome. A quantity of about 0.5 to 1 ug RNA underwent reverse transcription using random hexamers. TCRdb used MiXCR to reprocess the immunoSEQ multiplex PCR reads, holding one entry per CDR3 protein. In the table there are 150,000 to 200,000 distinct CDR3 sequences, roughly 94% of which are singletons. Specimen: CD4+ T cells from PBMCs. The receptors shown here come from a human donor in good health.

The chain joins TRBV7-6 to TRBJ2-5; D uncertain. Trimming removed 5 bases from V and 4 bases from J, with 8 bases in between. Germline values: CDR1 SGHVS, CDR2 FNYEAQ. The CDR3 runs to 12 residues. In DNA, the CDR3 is TGTGCCAGCAGCCCCCTCCCAGAGACCCAGTACTTC. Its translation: CASSPLPETQYF.

The CDR3 is CSANLNREGEQFF. CDR3 nucleotides: TGCAGCGCGAACCTCAACAGGGAAGGTGAGCAGTTCTTC. The chain couples TRBV29-1 to TRBJ2-1, with D possibly matching TRBD1 (6 bases). Germline-derived CDR1 and CDR2 are SQVTM and ANQGSEA. CDR3 length: 13 residues. Trimming left V 7 bases short and J 9 bases short, with 19 bases between.

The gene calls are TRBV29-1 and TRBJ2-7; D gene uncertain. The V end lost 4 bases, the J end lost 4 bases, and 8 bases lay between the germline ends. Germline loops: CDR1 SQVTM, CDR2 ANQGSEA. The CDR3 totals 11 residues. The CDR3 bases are TGCAGCGTTGGTCGAAGATACGAGCAGTACTTC. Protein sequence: CSVGRRYEQYF.

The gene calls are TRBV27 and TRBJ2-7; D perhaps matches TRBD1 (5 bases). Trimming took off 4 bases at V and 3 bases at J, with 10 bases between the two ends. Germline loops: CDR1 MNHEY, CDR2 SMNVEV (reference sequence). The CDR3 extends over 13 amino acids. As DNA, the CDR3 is TGTGCCAGCAGTTCTAGGACAAACTACGAGCAGTACTTC. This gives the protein CASSSRTNYEQYF.

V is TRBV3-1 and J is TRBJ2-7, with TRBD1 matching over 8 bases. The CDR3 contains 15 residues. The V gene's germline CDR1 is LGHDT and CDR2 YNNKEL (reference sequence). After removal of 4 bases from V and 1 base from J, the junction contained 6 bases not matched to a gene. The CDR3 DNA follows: TGTGCCAGCAGCCGAAACAGGGGGAGGTCCTACGAGCAGTACTTC. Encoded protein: CASSRNRGRSYEQYF.

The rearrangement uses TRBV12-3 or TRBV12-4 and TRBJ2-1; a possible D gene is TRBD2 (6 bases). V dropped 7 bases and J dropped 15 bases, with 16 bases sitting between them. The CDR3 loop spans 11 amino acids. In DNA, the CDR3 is TGTGCCAGCAACGCCGGCGGGGCGGTGTTCTTC. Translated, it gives CASNAGGAVFF.

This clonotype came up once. Here the CDR3 DNA reads TGTGCCACCAGTGATTTTGGGACAAAGAACACCGGGGAGCTGTTTTTT. Translation: CATSDFGTKNTGELFF. The chain is built from TRBV24-1 and TRBJ2-2, with D perhaps matching TRBD1 (6 bases). With 1 base removed from V and 1 base from J, the gap between germline ends came to 9 bases. The germline V gene encodes CDR1 KGHDR and CDR2 SFDVKD. The CDR3 runs to 16 residues.

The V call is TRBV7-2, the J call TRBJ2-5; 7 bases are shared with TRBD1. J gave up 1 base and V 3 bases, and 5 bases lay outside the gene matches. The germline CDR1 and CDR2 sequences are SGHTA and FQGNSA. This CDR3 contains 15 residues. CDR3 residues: CASSFHRDSQETQYF. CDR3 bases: TGTGCCAGCAGCTTTCACCGGGACAGCCAAGAGACCCAGTACTTC.